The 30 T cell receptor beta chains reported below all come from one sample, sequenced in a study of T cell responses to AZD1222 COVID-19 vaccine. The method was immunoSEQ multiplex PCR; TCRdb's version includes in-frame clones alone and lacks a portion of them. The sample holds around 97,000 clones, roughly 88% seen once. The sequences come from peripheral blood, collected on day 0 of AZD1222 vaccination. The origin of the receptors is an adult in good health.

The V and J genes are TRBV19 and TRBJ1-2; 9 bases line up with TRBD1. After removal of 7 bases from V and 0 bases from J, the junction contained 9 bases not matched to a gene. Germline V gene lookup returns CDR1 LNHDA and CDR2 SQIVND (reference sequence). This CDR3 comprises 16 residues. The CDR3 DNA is TGTGCCAGTAAGGTCGCCGGGACAGGGTCTAACTATGGCTACACCTTC. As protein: CASKVAGTGSNYGYTF.

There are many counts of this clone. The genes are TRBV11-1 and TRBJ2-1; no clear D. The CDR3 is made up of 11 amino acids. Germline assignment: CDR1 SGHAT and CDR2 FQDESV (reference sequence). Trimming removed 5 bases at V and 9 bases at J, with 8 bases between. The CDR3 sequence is CASSIQREQFF. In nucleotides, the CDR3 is TGTGCCAGCAGCATTCAGCGTGAGCAGTTCTTC.

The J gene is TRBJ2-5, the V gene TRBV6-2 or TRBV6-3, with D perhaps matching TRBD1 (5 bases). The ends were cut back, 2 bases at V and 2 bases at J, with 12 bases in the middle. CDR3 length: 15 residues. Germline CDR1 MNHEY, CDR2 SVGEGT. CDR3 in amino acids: CASSYNTPGQETQYF. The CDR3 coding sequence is TGTGCCAGCAGTTACAACACCCCAGGGCAAGAGACCCAGTACTTC.

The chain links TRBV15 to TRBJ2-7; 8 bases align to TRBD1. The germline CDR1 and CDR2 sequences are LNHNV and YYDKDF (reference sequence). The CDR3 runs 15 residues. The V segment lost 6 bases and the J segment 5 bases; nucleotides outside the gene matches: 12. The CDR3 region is CATSTQADRVNEQYF. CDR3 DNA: TGTGCCACCAGTACCCAGGCGGACAGGGTAAACGAGCAGTACTTC.

The CDR3 here is CASSQDSGDGYTF. The CDR3 nucleotides read TGTGCCAGCAGCCAAGATTCGGGGGATGGCTACACCTTC. J is TRBJ1-2 and V is TRBV3-1 (or the pseudogene TRBV3-2), with a possible D match to TRBD1 (5 bases). V shed 0 bases and J shed 6 bases, with 8 bases lying between them. The CDR3 is 13 residues long. Germline V gene data show CDR1 as LGHDT and CDR2 as YNNKEL (reference sequence).

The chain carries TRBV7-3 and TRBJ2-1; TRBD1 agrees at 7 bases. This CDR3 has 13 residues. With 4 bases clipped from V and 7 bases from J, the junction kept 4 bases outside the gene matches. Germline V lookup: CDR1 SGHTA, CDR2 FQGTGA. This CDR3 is CASSSGGWNEQFF. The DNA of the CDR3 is TGTGCCAGCAGCTCAGGGGGATGGAATGAGCAGTTCTTC.

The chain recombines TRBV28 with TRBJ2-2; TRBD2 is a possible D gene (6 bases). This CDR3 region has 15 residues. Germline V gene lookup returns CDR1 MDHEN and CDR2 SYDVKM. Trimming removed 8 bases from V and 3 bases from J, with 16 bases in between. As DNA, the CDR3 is TGTGCCAGCCAATCGGCGGGGTCCTACACCGGGGAGCTGTTTTTT. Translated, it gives CASQSAGSYTGELFF.

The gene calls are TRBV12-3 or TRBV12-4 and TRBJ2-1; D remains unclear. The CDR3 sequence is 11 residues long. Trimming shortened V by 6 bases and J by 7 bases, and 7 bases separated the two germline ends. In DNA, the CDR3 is TGTGCCAGCAGCCCCCTAAATGAGCAGTTCTTC. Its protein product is CASSPLNEQFF.

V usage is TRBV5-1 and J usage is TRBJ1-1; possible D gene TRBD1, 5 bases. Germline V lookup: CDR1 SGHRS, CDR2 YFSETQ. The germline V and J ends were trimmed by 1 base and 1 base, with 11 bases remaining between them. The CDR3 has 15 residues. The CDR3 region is CASSLSRDANTEAFF. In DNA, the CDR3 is TGCGCCAGCAGCTTGTCCCGGGACGCGAACACTGAAGCTTTCTTT.

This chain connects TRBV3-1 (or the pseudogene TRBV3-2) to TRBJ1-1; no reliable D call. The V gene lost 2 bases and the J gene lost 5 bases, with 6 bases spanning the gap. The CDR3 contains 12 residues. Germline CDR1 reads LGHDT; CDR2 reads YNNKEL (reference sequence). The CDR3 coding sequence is TGTGCCAGCAGCCAATGGGGTACTGAAGCTTTCTTT. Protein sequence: CASSQWGTEAFF.

The CDR3 nucleotides are TGTGCCAGCAGCTTTTGGGGGACCTGGGCTTTCTTT. Amino acids: CASSFWGTWAFF. The V gene is TRBV5-6, the J gene TRBJ1-1; possible D gene TRBD1, 5 bases. Looked up from germline, CDR1 is SGHDT and CDR2 is YYEEEE. There are 12 residues in the CDR3. Trimming shortened V by 2 bases and J by 11 bases, and 13 bases separated the two germline ends.

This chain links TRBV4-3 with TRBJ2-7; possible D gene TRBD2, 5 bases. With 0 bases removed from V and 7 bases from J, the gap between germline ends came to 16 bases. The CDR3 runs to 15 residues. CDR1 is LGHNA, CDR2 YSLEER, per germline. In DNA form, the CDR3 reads TGCGCCAGCAGCCAAGATAACGCGGTATCGGGAGAGCAGTACTTC. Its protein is CASSQDNAVSGEQYF.

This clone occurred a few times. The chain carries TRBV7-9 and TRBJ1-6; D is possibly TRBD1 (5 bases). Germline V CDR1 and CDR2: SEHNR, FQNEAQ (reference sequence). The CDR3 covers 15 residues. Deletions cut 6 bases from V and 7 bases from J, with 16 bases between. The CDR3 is CASRSRDSLNSPLHF. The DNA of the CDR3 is TGTGCCAGCAGAAGTCGTGACAGTCTAAATTCACCCCTCCACTTT.

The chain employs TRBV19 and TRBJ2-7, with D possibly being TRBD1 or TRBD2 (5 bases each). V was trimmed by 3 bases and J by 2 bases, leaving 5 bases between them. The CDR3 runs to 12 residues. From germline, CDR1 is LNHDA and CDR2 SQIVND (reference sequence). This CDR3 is CASSMGPYEQYF. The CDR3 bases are TGTGCCAGTAGTATGGGACCCTACGAGCAGTACTTC.

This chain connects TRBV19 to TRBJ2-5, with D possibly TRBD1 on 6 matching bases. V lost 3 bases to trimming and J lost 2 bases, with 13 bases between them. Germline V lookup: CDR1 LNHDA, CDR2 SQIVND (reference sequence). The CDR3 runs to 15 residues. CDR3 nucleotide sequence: TGTGCCAGTAGTATTGTGGACAGCCCTCAAGAGACCCAGTACTTC. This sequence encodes CASSIVDSPQETQYF.

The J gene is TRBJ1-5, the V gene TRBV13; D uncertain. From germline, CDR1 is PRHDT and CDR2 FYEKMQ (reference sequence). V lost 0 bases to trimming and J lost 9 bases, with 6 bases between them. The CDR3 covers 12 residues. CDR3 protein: CASSLGRGPQHF. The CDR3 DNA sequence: TGTGCCAGCAGCTTAGGGCGTGGGCCCCAGCATTTT.

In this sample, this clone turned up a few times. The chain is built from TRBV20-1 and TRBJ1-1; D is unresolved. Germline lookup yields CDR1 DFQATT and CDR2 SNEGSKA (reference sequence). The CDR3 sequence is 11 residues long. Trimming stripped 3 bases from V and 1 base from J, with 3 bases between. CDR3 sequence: CSASWNTEAFF. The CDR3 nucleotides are TGCAGTGCTAGCTGGAACACTGAAGCTTTCTTT.

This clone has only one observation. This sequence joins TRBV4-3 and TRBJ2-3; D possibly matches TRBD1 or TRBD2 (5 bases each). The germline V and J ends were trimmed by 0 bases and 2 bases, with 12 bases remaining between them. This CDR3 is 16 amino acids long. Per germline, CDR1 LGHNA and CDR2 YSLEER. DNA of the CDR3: TGCGCCAGCAGCCAAGATGGGATGGGGACCACAGATACGCAGTATTTT. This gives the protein CASSQDGMGTTDTQYF.

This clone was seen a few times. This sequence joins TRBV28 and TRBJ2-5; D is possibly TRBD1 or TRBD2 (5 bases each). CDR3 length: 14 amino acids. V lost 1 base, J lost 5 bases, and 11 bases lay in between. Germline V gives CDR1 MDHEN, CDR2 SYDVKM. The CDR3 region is CASSLLAGDETQYF. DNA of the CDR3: TGTGCCAGCAGTTTATTGGCTGGGGACGAGACCCAGTACTTC. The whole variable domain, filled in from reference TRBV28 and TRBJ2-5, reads DVKVTQSSRYLVKRTGEKVFLECVQDMDHENMFWYRQDPGLGLRLIYFSYDVKMKEKGDIPEGYSVSREKKERFSLILESASTNQTSMYLCASSLLAGDETQYFGPGTRLLVL.

The CDR3 nucleotides are TGTGCCAGCAGCGTAGCGGCAGGAGGCTATGGCTACACCTTC. Its translation: CASSVAAGGYGYTF. The chain has TRBV9 and TRBJ1-2; D call uncertain. Germline V lookup: CDR1 SGDLS, CDR2 YYNGEE. This CDR3 has 14 residues. Trimming cost V 0 bases and J 4 bases, with 10 bases left between them.

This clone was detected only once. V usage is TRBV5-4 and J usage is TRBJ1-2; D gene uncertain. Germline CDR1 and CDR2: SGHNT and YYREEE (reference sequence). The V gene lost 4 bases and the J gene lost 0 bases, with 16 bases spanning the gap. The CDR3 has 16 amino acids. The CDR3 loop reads CASSMGGQESNYGYTF. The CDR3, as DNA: TGTGCCAGCAGCATGGGAGGGCAGGAGTCTAACTATGGCTACACCTTC.

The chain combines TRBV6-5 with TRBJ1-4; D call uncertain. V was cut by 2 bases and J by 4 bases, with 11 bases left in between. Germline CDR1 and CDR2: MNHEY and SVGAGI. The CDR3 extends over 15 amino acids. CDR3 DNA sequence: TGTGCCAGCAGTTACAGTTGGTCGAATAATGAAAAACTGTTTTTT. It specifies CASSYSWSNNEKLFF.

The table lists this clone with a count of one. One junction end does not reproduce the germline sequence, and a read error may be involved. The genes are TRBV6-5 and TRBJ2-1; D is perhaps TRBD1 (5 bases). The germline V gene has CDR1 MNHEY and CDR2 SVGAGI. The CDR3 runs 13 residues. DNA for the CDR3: TGTGCCAGCAGTGACTCCTGGGGCCCCGAGCAGTTCTTC. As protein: CASSDSWGPEQFF.

CDR3 amino acids: CASSFAQETEAFF. CDR3 nucleotides: TGTGCCAGCAGCTTCGCTCAGGAGACTGAAGCTTTCTTT. The V gene is TRBV7-3, the J gene TRBJ1-1; D not resolved. Germline values: CDR1 SGHTA, CDR2 FQGTGA. The CDR3 covers 13 residues. V lost 3 bases and J 5 bases, leaving 10 bases between the germline ends. Based on the CDR3 plus reference TRBV7-3 and TRBJ1-1, the full variable domain is GAGVSQTPSNKVTEKGKYVELRCDPISGHTALYWYRQSLGQGPEFLIYFQGTGAADDSGLPNDRFFAVRPEGSVSTLKIQRTERGDSAVYLCASSFAQETEAFFGQGTRLTVV.

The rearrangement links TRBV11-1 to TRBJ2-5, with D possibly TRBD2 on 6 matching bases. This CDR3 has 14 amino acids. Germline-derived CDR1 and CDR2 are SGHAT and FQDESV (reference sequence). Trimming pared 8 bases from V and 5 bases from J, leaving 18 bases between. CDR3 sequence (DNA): TGTGCCAGCGAACGTGGGGGGTTGCCGGAGACCCAGTACTTC. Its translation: CASERGGLPETQYF.

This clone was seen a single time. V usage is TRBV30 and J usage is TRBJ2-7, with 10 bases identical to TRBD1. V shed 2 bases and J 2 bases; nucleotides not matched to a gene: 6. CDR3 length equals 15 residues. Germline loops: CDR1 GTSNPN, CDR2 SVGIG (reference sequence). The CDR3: CAWSRRDRGTYEQYF. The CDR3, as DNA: TGTGCCTGGAGTCGCCGGGACAGGGGTACCTACGAGCAGTACTTC.

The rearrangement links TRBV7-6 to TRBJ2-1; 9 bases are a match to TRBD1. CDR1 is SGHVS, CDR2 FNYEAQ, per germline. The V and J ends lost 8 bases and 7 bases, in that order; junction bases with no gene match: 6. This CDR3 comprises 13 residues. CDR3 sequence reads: CASGLDRGNEQFF. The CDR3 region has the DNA TGTGCCAGCGGATTAGACAGGGGGAATGAGCAGTTCTTC.

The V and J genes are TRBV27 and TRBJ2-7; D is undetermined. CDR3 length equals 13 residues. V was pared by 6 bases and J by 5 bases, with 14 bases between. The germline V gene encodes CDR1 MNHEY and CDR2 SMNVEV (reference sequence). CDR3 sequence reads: CASSFTWRDEQYF. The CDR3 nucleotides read TGTGCCAGCAGCTTTACGTGGAGAGACGAGCAGTACTTC.

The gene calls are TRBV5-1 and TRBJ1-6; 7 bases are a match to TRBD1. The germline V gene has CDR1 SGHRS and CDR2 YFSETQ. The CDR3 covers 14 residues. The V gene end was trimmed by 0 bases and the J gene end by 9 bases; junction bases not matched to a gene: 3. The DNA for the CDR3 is TGCGCCAGCAGCTTGGGACAGGGAACTTCACCCCTCCACTTT. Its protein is CASSLGQGTSPLHF.

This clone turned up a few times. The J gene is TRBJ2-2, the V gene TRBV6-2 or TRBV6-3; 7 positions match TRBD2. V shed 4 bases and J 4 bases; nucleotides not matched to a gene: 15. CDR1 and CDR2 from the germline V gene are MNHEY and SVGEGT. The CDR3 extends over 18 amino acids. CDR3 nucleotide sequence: TGTGCCAGCAGTTGGGCCCTTTGGAGGCGGGAGTCCACCGGGGAGCTGTTTTTT. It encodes CASSWALWRRESTGELFF.